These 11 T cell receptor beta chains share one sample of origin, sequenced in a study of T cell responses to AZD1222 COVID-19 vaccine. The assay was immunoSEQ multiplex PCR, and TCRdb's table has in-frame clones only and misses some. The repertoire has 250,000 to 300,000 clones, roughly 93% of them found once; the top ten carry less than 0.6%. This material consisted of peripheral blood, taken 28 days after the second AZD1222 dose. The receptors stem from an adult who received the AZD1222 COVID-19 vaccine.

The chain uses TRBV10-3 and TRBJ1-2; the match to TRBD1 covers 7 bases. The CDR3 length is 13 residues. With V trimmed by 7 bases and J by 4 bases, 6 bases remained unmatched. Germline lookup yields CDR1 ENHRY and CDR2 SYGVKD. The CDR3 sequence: CAITKGQPYGYTF. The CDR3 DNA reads TGTGCCATCACCAAGGGACAGCCCTATGGCTACACCTTC.

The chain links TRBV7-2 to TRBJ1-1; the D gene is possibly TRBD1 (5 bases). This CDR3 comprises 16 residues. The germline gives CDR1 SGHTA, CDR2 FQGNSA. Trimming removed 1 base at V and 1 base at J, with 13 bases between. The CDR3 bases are TGTGCCAGCAGCTTAGGGGCAGGGCTAAAGAACACTGAAGCTTTCTTT. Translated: CASSLGAGLKNTEAFF.

The CDR3 DNA reads as TGTGCCAGTAGTATACTGGGGAATAGCGGGGGTCACCGGTACAATGAGCAGTTCTTC. This sequence encodes CASSILGNSGGHRYNEQFF. The gene calls are TRBV19 and TRBJ2-1; 9 bases are a match to TRBD2. The CDR3 has 19 amino acids. The ends lost 2 bases at V and 4 bases at J; junction bases unmatched: 15. The V gene's germline CDR1 is LNHDA and CDR2 SQIVND (reference sequence).

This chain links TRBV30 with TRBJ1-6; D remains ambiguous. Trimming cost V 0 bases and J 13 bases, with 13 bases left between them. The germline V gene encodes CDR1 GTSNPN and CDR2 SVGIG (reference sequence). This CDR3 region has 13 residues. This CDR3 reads CAWSVSGSMPLHF. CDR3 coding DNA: TGTGCCTGGAGTGTATCGGGCTCCATGCCCCTCCACTTT.

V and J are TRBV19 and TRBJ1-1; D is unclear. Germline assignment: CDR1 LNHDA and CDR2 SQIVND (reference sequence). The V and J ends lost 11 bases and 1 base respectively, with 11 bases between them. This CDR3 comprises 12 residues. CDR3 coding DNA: TGTGCCTGCAGTAGGGAGAACACTGAAGCTTTCTTT. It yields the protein CACSRENTEAFF.

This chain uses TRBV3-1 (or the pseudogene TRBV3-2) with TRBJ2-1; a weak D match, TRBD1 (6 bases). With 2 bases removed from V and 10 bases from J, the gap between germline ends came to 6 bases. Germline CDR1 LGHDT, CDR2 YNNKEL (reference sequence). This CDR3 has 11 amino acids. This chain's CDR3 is CASSQTGEQFF. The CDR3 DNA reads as TGTGCCAGCAGCCAAACAGGGGAGCAGTTCTTC.

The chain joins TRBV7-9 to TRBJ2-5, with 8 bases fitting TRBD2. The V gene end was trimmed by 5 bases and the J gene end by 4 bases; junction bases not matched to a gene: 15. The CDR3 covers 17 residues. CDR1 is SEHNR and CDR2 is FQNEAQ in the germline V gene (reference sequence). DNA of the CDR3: TGTGCCAGCAGCCCTCTTGTGCGGGAGGCCCGCCGAGAGACCCAGTACTTC. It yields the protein CASSPLVREARRETQYF. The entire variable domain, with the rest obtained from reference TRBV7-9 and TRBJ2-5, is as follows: DTGVSQNPRHKITKRGQNVTFRCDPISEHNRLYWYRQTLGQGPEFLTYFQNEAQLEKSRLLSDRFSAERPKGSFSTLEIQRTEQGDSAMYLCASSPLVREARRETQYFGPGTRLLVL.

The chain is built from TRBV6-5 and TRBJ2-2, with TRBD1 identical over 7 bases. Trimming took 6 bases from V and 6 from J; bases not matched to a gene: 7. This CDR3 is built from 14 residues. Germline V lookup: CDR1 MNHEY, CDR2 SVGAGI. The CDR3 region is CASRGTVKAGELFF. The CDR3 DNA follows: TGTGCCAGCAGGGGGACAGTAAAGGCCGGGGAGCTGTTTTTT.

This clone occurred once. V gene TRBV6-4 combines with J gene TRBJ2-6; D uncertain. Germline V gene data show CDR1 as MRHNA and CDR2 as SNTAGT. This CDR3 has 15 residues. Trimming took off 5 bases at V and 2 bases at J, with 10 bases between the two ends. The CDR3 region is CASSPGSAGANVLTF. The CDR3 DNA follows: TGTGCCAGCAGTCCAGGATCCGCTGGGGCCAACGTCCTGACTTTC.

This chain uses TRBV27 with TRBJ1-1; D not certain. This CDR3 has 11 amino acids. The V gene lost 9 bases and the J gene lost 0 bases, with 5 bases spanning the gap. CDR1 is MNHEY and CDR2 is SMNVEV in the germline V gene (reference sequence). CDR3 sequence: CARAMNTEAFF. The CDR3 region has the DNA TGTGCCAGGGCTATGAACACTGAAGCTTTCTTT.

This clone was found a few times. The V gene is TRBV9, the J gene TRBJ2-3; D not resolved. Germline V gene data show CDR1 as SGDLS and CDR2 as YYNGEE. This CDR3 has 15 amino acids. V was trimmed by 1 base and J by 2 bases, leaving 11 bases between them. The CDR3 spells CASSVQASLTDTQYF. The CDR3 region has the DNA TGTGCCAGCAGCGTACAGGCCAGTCTCACAGATACGCAGTATTTT.